Given below is one TCR beta chain in context. Germline trimming cut 4 bases from V and 3 bases from J; bases unmatched to any gene: 5. Germline V gene sequence: CDR1 SNHLY, CDR2 FYNNEI. This CDR3 spans 14 amino acids. Here immunoSEQ multiplex PCR was the method, and the copy in TCRdb shows in-frame clones only, minus some. The profile covers 130,000 or so clones, with around 84% appearing a single time and 2% to 2.5% taken by the ten largest. Enrollees, roughly 18 to 90 years old, lived in approximately 25 US areas. The study assigned cohorts using participant-reported clinical history. This sample is drawn from a study of blood T cell repertoires in COVID-19. Study background: Samples representing acute and convalescent COVID-19 were sourced from the United States, Italy and Spain. T cells, B-cell-depleted T cells, or PBMCs provided the cDNA or gDNA that served as material.

Source material: PBMCs or T cells enriched from blood (not recorded which). V and J are TRBV2 and TRBJ1-2; 7 nucleotides match TRBD1. The receptor comes from a man between 35 and 55 years old with acute COVID-19. The CDR3 loop reads CASSGQGRDYGYTF. CDR3 DNA: TGTGCCAGCAGTGGACAGGGAAGGGACTATGGCTACACCTTC.